A selection of T cell receptor beta chains follows, all from one sample in a study of neurological immune-mediated disorders. TCRdb re-called the 5' RACE reads through MiXCR, storing one row per CDR3 protein. The profile shows tens of thousands of distinct CDR3 sequences, about 3.3% of them singletons. Sequencing was performed on PBMCs. These receptors came from a woman aged 55 to 70 with multiple sclerosis. The CDR3 runs from the conserved cysteine through the conserved F or W. Each record gives: D gene, J gene, clone size, V gene, CDR3 protein, CDR3 DNA. The D gene is left open where the match is weak. The size field is filled for only some rows; it gives once, few, many or a size class.

d_gene: -
j_gene: TRBJ2-6
abundance: many
v_gene: TRBV5-1
CDR3aa: CATGGNTGANVLTF
CDR3nt: TGCGCCACTGGTGGGAATACTGGGGCCAACGTCCTGACTTTC

d_gene: -
j_gene: TRBJ2-7
abundance: medium-sized
v_gene: TRBV27
CDR3aa: CASSLGGSYEQYF
CDR3nt: TGTGCCAGCAGTTTAGGGGGGAGCTACGAGCAGTACTTC

d_gene: TRBD1
j_gene: TRBJ1-2
abundance: many
v_gene: TRBV5-1
CDR3aa: CASSRDSGGYGYTF
CDR3nt: TGCGCCAGCAGCCGGGACAGCGGTGGCTATGGCTACACCTTC

d_gene: -
j_gene: TRBJ2-3
abundance: many
v_gene: TRBV3-1
CDR3aa: CASSHAGPGTDTQYF
CDR3nt: TGTGCCAGCAGCCACGCGGGACCTGGCACAGATACGCAGTATTTT

d_gene: TRBD1
j_gene: TRBJ2-2
abundance: many
v_gene: TRBV5-5
CDR3aa: CASSPGTGSSGELFF
CDR3nt: TGTGCCAGCAGCCCCGGGACAGGGAGTTCCGGGGAGCTGTTTTTT

d_gene: TRBD2
j_gene: TRBJ2-2
abundance: many
v_gene: TRBV6-5
CDR3aa: CAIGLAGGKTGELFF
CDR3nt: TGTGCCATAGGACTAGCGGGGGGGAAAACCGGGGAGCTGTTTTTT

d_gene: -
j_gene: TRBJ1-1
abundance: many
v_gene: TRBV5-1
CDR3aa: CASSLGNRVNTEAFF
CDR3nt: TGCGCCAGCAGCTTGGGTAACAGGGTGAACACTGAAGCTTTCTTT

d_gene: -
j_gene: TRBJ1-1
abundance: medium-sized
v_gene: TRBV5-6
CDR3aa: CASSTGHPNTEAFF
CDR3nt: TGTGCCAGCAGCACAGGGCACCCGAACACTGAAGCTTTCTTT

d_gene: -
j_gene: TRBJ2-7
abundance: many
v_gene: TRBV5-1
CDR3aa: CASSRPGGAYEQYF
CDR3nt: TGCGCCAGCAGCCGACCGGGCGGAGCCTACGAGCAGTACTTC

d_gene: -
j_gene: TRBJ2-7
abundance: many
v_gene: TRBV5-1
CDR3aa: CASSGGVGGQGSEQYF
CDR3nt: TGCGCCAGCAGCGGGGGAGTAGGAGGGCAGGGGAGCGAGCAGTACTTC

d_gene: -
j_gene: TRBJ2-3
abundance: medium-sized
v_gene: TRBV5-1
CDR3aa: CASSFRQTQGTDTQYF
CDR3nt: TGCGCCAGCAGCTTCCGACAGACTCAAGGGACAGATACGCAGTATTTT

d_gene: -
j_gene: TRBJ1-2
abundance: many
v_gene: TRBV27
CDR3aa: CASRYKQEANYGYTF
CDR3nt: TGTGCCAGCAGATATAAACAGGAAGCTAACTATGGCTACACCTTC

d_gene: -
j_gene: TRBJ2-5
abundance: many
v_gene: TRBV6-6
CDR3aa: CASSFPQGGSQETQYF
CDR3nt: TGTGCCAGCAGTTTCCCCCAGGGGGGTAGTCAAGAGACCCAGTACTTC

d_gene: -
j_gene: TRBJ2-7
abundance: many
v_gene: TRBV12-3/TRBV12-4
CDR3aa: CASSLEGARYEQYF
CDR3nt: TGTGCCAGCAGTTTGGAGGGGGCGCGTTACGAGCAGTACTTC

d_gene: -
j_gene: TRBJ1-1
abundance: -
v_gene: TRBV15
CDR3aa: CATSRGGGTMNTEAFF
CDR3nt: TGTGCCACCAGCAGAGGGGGGGGAACCATGAACACTGAAGCTTTCTTT

d_gene: TRBD1
j_gene: TRBJ1-4
abundance: many
v_gene: TRBV20-1
CDR3aa: CSASRQGTANEKLFF
CDR3nt: TGCAGTGCTAGTCGACAGGGGACGGCTAATGAAAAACTGTTTTTT

d_gene: -
j_gene: TRBJ2-4
abundance: many
v_gene: TRBV5-1
CDR3aa: CASSLDGRTTKNIQYF
CDR3nt: TGCGCCAGCAGCTTGGATGGGAGGACCACCAAAAACATTCAGTACTTC

d_gene: TRBD1
j_gene: TRBJ2-2
abundance: medium-sized
v_gene: TRBV29-1
CDR3aa: CSAGQGEYTGELFF
CDR3nt: TGCAGCGCCGGACAGGGGGAATACACCGGGGAGCTGTTTTTT

d_gene: -
j_gene: TRBJ1-2
abundance: many
v_gene: TRBV2
CDR3aa: CARGGEMIANYGYTF
CDR3nt: TGTGCCAGAGGGGGGGAGATGATAGCTAACTATGGCTACACCTTC

d_gene: -
j_gene: TRBJ2-1
abundance: many
v_gene: TRBV20-1
CDR3aa: CSARRNTGYNEQFF
CDR3nt: TGCAGTGCTAGACGTAACACGGGTTACAATGAGCAGTTCTTC

d_gene: -
j_gene: TRBJ2-6
abundance: many
v_gene: TRBV20-1
CDR3aa: CSARQSSGANVLTF
CDR3nt: TGCAGTGCTCGACAAAGCTCTGGGGCCAACGTCCTGACTTTC

d_gene: TRBD2
j_gene: TRBJ2-5
abundance: many
v_gene: TRBV5-1
CDR3aa: CASSGSGGSQETQYF
CDR3nt: TGCGCCAGCAGCGGTAGCGGGGGGTCCCAAGAGACCCAGTACTTC

d_gene: -
j_gene: TRBJ1-1
abundance: many
v_gene: TRBV5-1
CDR3aa: CASSILTGQNTEAFF
CDR3nt: TGCGCCAGCAGCATACTGACAGGACAGAACACTGAAGCTTTCTTT

d_gene: TRBD2
j_gene: TRBJ2-2
abundance: many
v_gene: TRBV12-3/TRBV12-4
CDR3aa: CASSAGLAPGELFF
CDR3nt: TGTGCCAGCAGTGCGGGACTAGCGCCCGGGGAGCTGTTTTTT

d_gene: TRBD1
j_gene: TRBJ1-4
abundance: medium-sized
v_gene: TRBV10-3
CDR3aa: CAISADRGEKLFF
CDR3nt: TGTGCCATCAGCGCCGACAGGGGTGAAAAACTGTTTTTT

d_gene: -
j_gene: TRBJ1-5
abundance: many
v_gene: TRBV29-1
CDR3aa: CSAGGSNQPQHF
CDR3nt: TGCAGCGCGGGCGGGAGCAATCAGCCCCAGCATTTT

d_gene: -
j_gene: TRBJ2-2
abundance: many
v_gene: TRBV7-2
CDR3aa: CASSFALGELFF
CDR3nt: TGTGCCAGCAGCTTCGCTCTCGGGGAGCTGTTTTTT

d_gene: TRBD1
j_gene: TRBJ2-7
abundance: many
v_gene: TRBV7-8
CDR3aa: CASSQVGRGRMSYEQYF
CDR3nt: TGTGCCAGCAGCCAGGTTGGAAGGGGGCGAATGTCCTACGAGCAGTACTTC

d_gene: -
j_gene: TRBJ2-3
abundance: few
v_gene: TRBV7-9
CDR3aa: CASSLTRASPDTQYF
CDR3nt: TGTGCCAGCAGCTTAACTAGAGCCTCGCCAGATACGCAGTATTTT

d_gene: -
j_gene: TRBJ2-7
abundance: medium-sized
v_gene: TRBV20-1
CDR3aa: CSPGASYEQYF
CDR3nt: TGTTCCCCAGGGGCCTCCTACGAGCAGTACTTC

d_gene: -
j_gene: TRBJ2-7
abundance: many
v_gene: TRBV20-1
CDR3aa: CSARMQGRTYEQYF
CDR3nt: TGCAGTGCTAGAATGCAGGGGAGGACCTACGAGCAGTACTTC

d_gene: TRBD1
j_gene: TRBJ2-2
abundance: many
v_gene: TRBV9
CDR3aa: CASSFEGARTGELFF
CDR3nt: TGTGCCAGCAGTTTCGAGGGGGCTCGGACCGGGGAGCTGTTTTTT

d_gene: -
j_gene: TRBJ1-4
abundance: many
v_gene: TRBV20-1
CDR3aa: CSAPGDVSNEKLFF
CDR3nt: TGCAGTGCACCAGGGGATGTTTCTAATGAAAAACTGTTTTTT

d_gene: TRBD1
j_gene: TRBJ2-2
abundance: few
v_gene: TRBV28
CDR3aa: CASSLTGRFTGELFF
CDR3nt: TGTGCCAGCAGTCTGACAGGGCGTTTCACTGGGGAGCTGTTTTTT

d_gene: -
j_gene: TRBJ1-2
abundance: many
v_gene: TRBV5-1
CDR3aa: CASSSTPGSSKIVF
CDR3nt: TGCGCCAGCAGCTCGACACCCGGATCCTCTAAAATCGTGTTC

d_gene: -
j_gene: TRBJ2-7
abundance: many
v_gene: TRBV20-1
CDR3aa: CSARDQGKGAYEQYF
CDR3nt: TGCAGTGCTAGAGATCAGGGGAAGGGGGCCTACGAGCAGTACTTC

d_gene: TRBD1
j_gene: TRBJ1-1
abundance: many
v_gene: TRBV20-1
CDR3aa: CSAQPGTGVNTEAFF
CDR3nt: TGCAGTGCGCAACCCGGGACAGGAGTTAACACTGAAGCTTTCTTT

d_gene: TRBD2
j_gene: TRBJ2-2
abundance: many
v_gene: TRBV12-3/TRBV12-4
CDR3aa: CASHPSGGADGELFF
CDR3nt: TGTGCCAGCCACCCTAGCGGGGGGGCTGACGGGGAGCTGTTTTTT

d_gene: -
j_gene: TRBJ2-1
abundance: many
v_gene: TRBV24-1
CDR3aa: CATSDWKVSYNEQFF
CDR3nt: TGTGCCACCAGTGATTGGAAGGTTTCCTACAATGAGCAGTTCTTC

d_gene: -
j_gene: TRBJ1-1
abundance: many
v_gene: TRBV7-9
CDR3aa: CASSLVASLNTEAFF
CDR3nt: TGTGCCAGCAGCTTAGTCGCCAGCTTGAACACTGAAGCTTTCTTT

d_gene: -
j_gene: TRBJ1-5
abundance: -
v_gene: TRBV21-1
CDR3aa: CASRDRVQPQHF
CDR3nt: TGTGCCAGCAGGGACAGGGTTCAGCCCCAGCATTTT

d_gene: -
j_gene: TRBJ1-1
abundance: many
v_gene: TRBV5-1
CDR3aa: CASSSEQVFGNTEAFF
CDR3nt: TGCGCCAGCAGCTCGGAACAGGTTTTCGGGAACACTGAAGCTTTCTTT

d_gene: -
j_gene: TRBJ1-2
abundance: many
v_gene: TRBV20-1
CDR3aa: CSARDSGRNYGYTF
CDR3nt: TGCAGTGCTAGAGATTCCGGCAGAAACTATGGCTACACCTTC

d_gene: -
j_gene: TRBJ2-7
abundance: many
v_gene: TRBV28
CDR3aa: CASSQTGGANYEQYF
CDR3nt: TGTGCCAGCAGTCAAACAGGCGGTGCCAACTACGAGCAGTACTTC

d_gene: -
j_gene: TRBJ2-2
abundance: many
v_gene: TRBV6-6
CDR3aa: CASSYLENTGELFF
CDR3nt: TGTGCCAGCAGTTACTTGGAGAACACCGGGGAGCTGTTTTTT

d_gene: -
j_gene: TRBJ1-2
abundance: many
v_gene: TRBV5-1
CDR3aa: CASSLDGGHANYGYTF
CDR3nt: TGCGCCAGCAGCTTGGACGGGGGGCACGCTAACTATGGCTACACCTTC

d_gene: -
j_gene: TRBJ1-1
abundance: few
v_gene: TRBV6-1
CDR3aa: CASSEAGKGATEAFF
CDR3nt: TGTGCCAGCAGTGAAGCGGGAAAGGGCGCCACTGAAGCTTTCTTT

d_gene: -
j_gene: TRBJ2-2
abundance: many
v_gene: TRBV20-1
CDR3aa: CSARASLASAGELFF
CDR3nt: TGCAGTGCTAGAGCAAGCTTAGCGTCGGCCGGGGAGCTGTTTTTT

d_gene: -
j_gene: TRBJ2-5
abundance: many
v_gene: TRBV29-1
CDR3aa: CSVDGAGETQYF
CDR3nt: TGCAGCGTTGACGGGGCCGGAGAGACCCAGTACTTC

d_gene: -
j_gene: TRBJ1-2
abundance: -
v_gene: TRBV9
CDR3aa: CASSAYGRYIDYTF
CDR3nt: TGTGCCAGCAGCGCCTATGGACGGTATATTGACTACACCTTC

d_gene: -
j_gene: TRBJ2-1
abundance: many
v_gene: TRBV7-6
CDR3aa: CASSWQTYNEQFF
CDR3nt: TGTGCCAGCAGCTGGCAGACCTACAATGAGCAGTTCTTC

d_gene: -
j_gene: TRBJ2-3
abundance: many
v_gene: TRBV20-1
CDR3aa: CSATPGLTDTQYF
CDR3nt: TGCAGTGCAACGCCAGGGCTCACAGATACGCAGTATTTT

d_gene: TRBD1
j_gene: TRBJ2-5
abundance: many
v_gene: TRBV5-1
CDR3aa: CASSTGDRGRGRTETQYF
CDR3nt: TGCGCCAGCAGCACCGGGGACAGGGGGCGCGGTCGTACAGAGACCCAGTACTTC